The subject of this entry is one T cell receptor beta chain. Its antigen is not yet known. Qualities for individual bases were not recorded, and no much larger clone is one base off. A MiSeq instrument was used for deep resolution sequencing, which targeted depths ranging from 1 in 1 million up to 1 in 200,000 T cells, with coverage averaging 10x for each clonotype. The immunoSEQ hsTCRB Kit was used to generate the TCR beta libraries. The study's own analysis went as follows. Data were analyzed with ImmunoSEQ Data Assistant and ImmunoSEQ Analyzer, with V, D and J genes assigned per IMGT definitions. Clonality, which ranges from 0 to 1, was calculated by subtracting the normalized Shannon entropy of productive rearrangement frequencies from one. Only overrepresented clonotypes making up at least 0.05% of the repertoire of each patient were included in the public clonotype analysis. More than ten age-matched healthy donor repertoires from immuneACCESS were used as controls for clonality. TCRdb mirrors the immuneACCESS table, restricted to in-frame sequences. Some clones are absent from its copies; in checked studies, under half trace to an unresolved V gene, and the reason for the others is unknown. That table supplies the V and J calls and clone size; D and trimming were determined from the DNA. The table for this sample lists some 40,000 clones; about 70% of them were counted only once. Jointly, the top ten make up 6.5% to 8% of the sample.

This sample is part of a study of cytotoxic CD8 clonotypes in ibrutinib-treated CLL (dated by TCRdb to 2020 to 2022). Describing the broader study: The cohort was composed of around twelve relapsed/refractory and around 14 treatment-naive patients; IGHV unmutated status was identified in fewer than 18 patients. Every remission and progressive disease sample was obtained while ibrutinib was still being received by the patients. Response samples were taken after a median of around 13 months on treatment, ranging from about 6 to 36 months. Longitudinal samples were obtainable from about 30% of the roughly 86 participants in the trial. Partial responses were observed in roughly 24 patients and complete responses in 2; after a median follow-up of roughly 72 months, remission was maintained in approximately 14 patients and progression was observed in approximately 12. Cryopreserved peripheral blood mononuclear cells were obtained prior to treatment, at the time of response, and at either disease progression or sustained remission. On average, each sample had about 250,000 productive templates and around 100,000 productive rearrangements. What the authors observed across the whole study: Public clonotypes were rare and either contracted or stayed stable during treatment, and the rise in clonality at ibrutinib response reflected the expansion of private clonotypes. Lymph node repertoires were not examined, and the timing of sampling was not matched between patients in sustained remission and those whose disease progressed. Baseline clonality exceeded that of age-matched healthy donors and correlated strongly with circulating CD8+ T-cell counts. An increase in clonality was observed at ibrutinib response, with clonality remaining stable during sustained remission and falling back toward baseline at progression.

The CDR3 has 14 amino acids, counting the end cysteine and phenylalanine. The CDR3 DNA has 42 bases and is translated from base 1. The germline V gene encodes CDR1 LGHNA and CDR2 YSLEER. V loses 1 base, J loses 1 base, and the germline ends lie 7 bases apart. The time point label on this specimen signifies: progressive disease on ibrutinib. For TCR beta library preparation, approximately 2 micrograms of genomic DNA were extracted from the cryopreserved PBMCs. High-throughput TCR beta sequencing was performed on longitudinal blood samples from CLL patients receiving ibrutinib monotherapy. Patients were enrolled in a phase 2 open-label single-center ibrutinib monotherapy trial.

This specimen was PBMCs, taken at disease progression, from a patient treated with ibrutinib. This clonotype was sampled from a human donor with chronic lymphocytic leukemia. The sequence joins TRBV4-3 to TRBJ2-5, with no confident D gene call. The sequenced DNA: TGCGCCAGCAGCCAAGTAGGCGGCCAAGAGACCCAGTACTTC. Its amino acids are CASSQVGGQETQYF.